The T cell receptor beta chain under discussion was sequenced for a study of blood T cells in healthy people across ages (dated by TCRdb to 2015 to 2017). General notes on the study: In model experiments, template switching captured about one uniquely barcoded TCR beta cDNA molecule for every two T cells. Using deep sequencing normalized with unique cDNA molecular identifiers, the study measured how TCR beta repertoire diversity changes with age. For two donors (one aged 18 to 30 and one aged 80 or older), the study analyzed two additional independent replicas of 1 million unique cDNA reads from the same blood draw. The donors were divided into four age groups: young (average around 15 years), middle-aged (approximately 39), aged (approximately 59) and long-lived (approximately 74). To avoid experimental bias, donors of different ages were distributed randomly across sequencing lanes. The research as a whole found: Because donor CMV infection status was unknown, age-related changes in expanded clonotypes were potentially confounded. Observed TCR beta diversity per million T cells fell roughly linearly with age, and a significant reduction was already apparent by age about 43. Because profiling used bulk unsorted PBMCs, naive and antigen-experienced compartments could not be compared conclusively. The long-lived group showed more naive CD4+ T cells, fewer expanded clones and increased TCR diversity than the aged group, suggesting age selection. The percentage of naive T cells measured by flow cytometry correlated strongly with observed TCR beta diversity. Estimates of total diversity from one million sequenced T cells were regarded as lower bounds and underestimates.

This clonotype showed up many times. Its binding antigen is unknown. No per-base quality is available; no much larger clone lies one base away. Library construction relied on 5' RACE. Sequencing used an Illumina HiSeq 2500. A second PCR of 7 to 11 cycles was performed with a sample-barcoded 5' primer and a J-beta primer mix. A template-switch 5' adaptor carrying 12 random nucleotides introduced a unique molecular identifier onto each TCR beta cDNA molecule. Each sample yielded at least 3 million CDR3-containing paired-end reads. All of the RNA was converted into first-strand cDNA using the Mint cDNA synthesis kit, with a TRBC-specific oligonucleotide serving as the primer. All cDNA was treated with uracil-DNA glycosylase and then went through a first 18-cycle PCR with the universal primers M1SS and BC2_uni_R. The study's own analysis went as follows. Each sample was normalized by randomly selecting 1 million high-quality reads, each carrying a distinct molecular identifier. Reads sharing molecular identifiers were discarded rather than binned into consensus sequences. MiTCR, run with a Q25 quality threshold and the strictest error-elimination algorithm, handled CDR3 identification, clonotype clustering and error correction. Lower-bound total TCR beta diversity was estimated with a nonparametric unseen species model using Euler transformation. TCRdb ran its own pipeline on the public reads, namely fastp trimming at Q25 and MiXCR clone calling, and kept in-frame beta chains. Merged by CDR3 protein, the rows form single entries marked with the most common genes and DNA. V and J calls and clone size were set by TCRdb, not the authors. Recorded for this sample are roughly 900,000 distinct CDR3 sequences; less than 35% of them occurred a single time. The ten biggest clones cover roughly 17% of the sample.

Systemically healthy Caucasian individuals from Russia, 39 in total and aged about 6 to 95 years, were included as donors. Roughly 10 milliliters of peripheral blood were collected from each donor into EDTA-treated Vacutainer tubes. Ficoll-Paque density-gradient centrifugation was used to isolate PBMCs, with at least 7 million obtained per sample. Total RNA, at least 5 micrograms per sample, was extracted from PBMCs with Trizol reagent. For every donor, flow cytometry on a PBMC aliquot measured the percentage of naive CD45RAhigh/CD27high T cells. V is pruned by 4 bases and J by 3 bases, leaving 11 bases of the junction without a gene match. CDR1 and CDR2 (SEHNR, FQNEAQ) derive from the germline V gene (reference sequence). CDR3 length: 17 amino acids, cysteine to phenylalanine. Left in the record is the CDR3 DNA by itself, 51 bases read in frame from the first base.

The clonotype comes from a woman of 80 years or more in good health. The sequencing sample was made of blood. The chain is encoded by TRBV7-9 joined to TRBJ2-7; 11 central nucleotides agree with TRBD1. The CDR3 region has the sequence CASSSPRAGQGVYEQYF. The sequenced DNA: TGTGCCAGCAGCTCCCCTCGAGCGGGACAGGGGGTCTACGAGCAGTACTTC.